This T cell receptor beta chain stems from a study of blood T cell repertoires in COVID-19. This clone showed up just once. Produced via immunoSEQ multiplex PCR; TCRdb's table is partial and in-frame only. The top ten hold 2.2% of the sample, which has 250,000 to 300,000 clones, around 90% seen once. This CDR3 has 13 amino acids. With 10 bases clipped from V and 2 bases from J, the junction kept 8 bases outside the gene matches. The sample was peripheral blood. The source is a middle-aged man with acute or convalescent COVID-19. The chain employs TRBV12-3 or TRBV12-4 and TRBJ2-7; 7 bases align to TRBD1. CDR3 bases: TGTGCCACCAGGGCGACAGGGCCCTACGAGCAGTACTTC. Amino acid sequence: CATRATGPYEQYF.